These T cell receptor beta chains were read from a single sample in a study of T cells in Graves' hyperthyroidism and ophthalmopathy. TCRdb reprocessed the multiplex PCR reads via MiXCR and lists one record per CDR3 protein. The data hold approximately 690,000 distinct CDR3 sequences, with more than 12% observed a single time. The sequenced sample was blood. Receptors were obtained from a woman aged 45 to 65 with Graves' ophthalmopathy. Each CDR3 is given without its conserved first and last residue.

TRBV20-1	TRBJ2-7	SARRTSGGLDEQY
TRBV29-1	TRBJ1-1	SVLRQGLSNTEAF
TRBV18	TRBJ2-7	ASSSPGTGFHEQY
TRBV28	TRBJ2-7	ASSPGQGPKSYEQY
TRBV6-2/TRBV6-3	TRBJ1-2	ASSDILRDGYT
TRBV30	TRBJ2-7	AWGQGAYEQY
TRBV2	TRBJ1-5	ASSEGGQGRQPQH
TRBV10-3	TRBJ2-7	AISEGDRGVYEQY
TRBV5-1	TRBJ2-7	ASSLEPGPYEQY
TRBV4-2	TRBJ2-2	ASSQLSGELF
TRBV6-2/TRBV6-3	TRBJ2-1	ASTKRDSPYNEQF
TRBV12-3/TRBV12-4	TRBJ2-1	ASSYRDGYNEQF
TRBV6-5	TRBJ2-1	ASSYEGSGGGYNEQF
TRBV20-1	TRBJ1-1	SETVRNTEAF
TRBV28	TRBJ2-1	ASSKPDRDTHNEQF
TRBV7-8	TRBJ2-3	ASKREPPRADTQY
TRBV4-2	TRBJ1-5	ASSQGTGAIQPQH
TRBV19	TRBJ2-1	ASSISGGSYNEQF
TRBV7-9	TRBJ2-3	ASSLGLAGGFEQY
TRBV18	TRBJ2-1	ASSPPVAKYNEQF
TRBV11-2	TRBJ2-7	ASSSDRVYEQY
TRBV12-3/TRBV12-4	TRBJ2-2	ASSLGLVVLNGELF
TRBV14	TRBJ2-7	ASSYSASSYEQY
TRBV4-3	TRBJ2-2	ASSRSGTPGELF
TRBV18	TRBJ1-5	ASSPGGRGNQPQH
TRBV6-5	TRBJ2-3	ASSYSTAPQLATRSTDTQY
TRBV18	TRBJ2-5	ASSTGLAGQETQY
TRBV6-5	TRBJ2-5	ASSYGQGPETQY
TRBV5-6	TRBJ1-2	ASSSVGLNYGYT
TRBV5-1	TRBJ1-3	ASSFDSSGNTIY
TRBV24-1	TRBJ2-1	ATSESGSYNEQF
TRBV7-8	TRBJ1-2	ASRSGTENYGYT
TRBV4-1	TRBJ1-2	ASSTGPNNYGYT
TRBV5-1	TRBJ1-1	ASSWETRSAEAF
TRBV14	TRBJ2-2	ASSQRTALNTGELF
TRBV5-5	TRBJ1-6	ASSLDRAHNSPLH
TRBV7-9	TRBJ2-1	ASSYLENNEQF